Reported below is one TCR beta chain. Per germline, CDR1 SGHDT and CDR2 YYEEEE. CDR3 length: 14 amino acids. The V and J ends lost 2 bases and 7 bases respectively, with 15 bases between them. Graft tissue was processed to release intraepithelial and lamina propria lymphocytes. This entry comes from a study of graft-versus-host responses after intestinal transplantation. Data came from immunoSEQ multiplex PCR; TCRdb stores just in-frame clones and leaves some out. The sample contains 13,000 or so clones, around 70% of which appear only once. The rearrangement uses TRBV5-6 and TRBJ2-5; weak D call: TRBD2 (5 bases). The source material was ileum tissue, sampled 16 days after intestinal transplant. The sequence derives from a human patient who received an intestinal transplant, so some T cells may come from the graft donor. Here the CDR3 DNA reads TGTGCCAGCAGCTTATCAGCGGCCCCCTGGACCCAGTACTTC. It translates to CASSLSAAPWTQYF.